This TCR beta chain derives from a study of cytomegalovirus exposure and HLA in healthy donors. Study summary: Unique TCRs numbering about 87 million, obtained from HLA-typed donors, made up an early data release.

This clone is deemed medium-sized. Its target is unknown. Study results and limitations: Immune exposure information available was restricted to CMV serostatus.

Germline V gene sequence: CDR1 MGHRA, CDR2 YSYEKL. V shed 2 bases and J shed 7 bases, with 3 bases lying between them. There are 11 residues in the CDR3. Primers: 60 Vbeta forward and 13 Jbeta reverse. Here immunoSEQ multiplex PCR was the method, and the copy in TCRdb shows in-frame clones only, minus some. Of about 64,000 clones listed, roughly 68% were seen once; the top ten hold roughly 3%. The TCR sequence derives from a woman aged 45-65 years in good health and CMV-seronegative. The rearrangement uses TRBV4-1 and TRBJ2-1; no definite D call. Specimen: PBMCs. The CDR3 DNA sequence: TGCGCCAGCAGCCAACTGAATGAGCAGTTCTTC. Translated: CASSQLNEQFF.